This T cell receptor (beta chain) was observed in a study of blood T cells in healthy people across ages. This clonotype was found many times. A second about 6 to 11 cycle PCR used barcoded and J-beta primers. Every cDNA molecule carried a tag from a template-switch adaptor bearing 12 random nucleotides. MiXCR was run by TCRdb on the 5' RACE reads, yielding one entry per CDR3 protein. In the table there are about 780,000 distinct CDR3 sequences, about half of which are singletons. The germline CDR1 and CDR2 sequences are SGHRS and YFSETQ. The CDR3 spans 15 residues. The ends were cut back, 4 bases at V and 0 bases at J, with 8 bases in the middle.

The TCR was taken from an older man in good health. Sequencing was carried out using blood. The chain employs TRBV5-1 and TRBJ2-6; possible D gene TRBD1, 6 bases. In nucleotides, the CDR3 is TGCGCCAGCAGCGGGGACAACTCTGGGGCCAACGTCCTGACTTTC. Translated: CASSGDNSGANVLTF.